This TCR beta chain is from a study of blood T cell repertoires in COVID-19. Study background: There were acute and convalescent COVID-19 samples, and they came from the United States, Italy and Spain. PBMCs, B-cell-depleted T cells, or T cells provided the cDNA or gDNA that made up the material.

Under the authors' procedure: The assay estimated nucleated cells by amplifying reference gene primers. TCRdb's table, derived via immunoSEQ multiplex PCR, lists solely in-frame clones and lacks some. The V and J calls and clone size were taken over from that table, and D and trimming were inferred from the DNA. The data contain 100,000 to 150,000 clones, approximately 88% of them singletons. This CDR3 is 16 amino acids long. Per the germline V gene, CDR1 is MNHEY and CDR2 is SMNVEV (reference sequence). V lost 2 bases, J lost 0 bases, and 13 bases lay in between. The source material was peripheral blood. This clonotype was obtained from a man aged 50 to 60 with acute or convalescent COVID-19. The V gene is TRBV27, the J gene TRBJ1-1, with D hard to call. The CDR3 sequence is CASSLLGAGMNTEAFF. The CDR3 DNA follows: TGTGCCAGCAGTTTACTGGGTGCGGGAATGAACACTGAAGCTTTCTTT.